Listed below are T cell receptor beta chains from one sample, sequenced in a study of T cells in localized non-small cell lung cancer. Generated by immunoSEQ multiplex PCR, the TCRdb table keeps only in-frame clones and is missing some. Of tens of thousands of clones listed, 70% to 90% are singletons. Sequencing used peripheral blood mononuclear cells, obtained before any cancer treatment. These receptors came from a male donor at least 60 years old with stage II lung adenocarcinoma. The CDR3 runs from the conserved cysteine through the conserved F or W. Each record gives: V gene, J gene, D gene, CDR3 length, clone size, CDR3 protein, CDR3 DNA. The D gene is left open where the match is weak. Expanded clones are given a class, and other clones once, few, many or no size at all.

v_gene: TRBV29-1; j_gene: TRBJ1-1; d_gene: -; len: 14; abundance: -; CDR3aa: CSVVRTVVNTEAFF; CDR3nt: TGCAGCGTTGTTCGGACAGTAGTCAACACTGAAGCTTTCTTT
v_gene: TRBV10-3; j_gene: TRBJ1-2; d_gene: -; len: 14; abundance: -; CDR3aa: CAISEGPAGYGYTF; CDR3nt: TGTGCCATCAGTGAGGGACCGGCCGGCTATGGCTACACCTTC
v_gene: TRBV10-2; j_gene: TRBJ1-3; d_gene: -; len: 15; abundance: -; CDR3aa: CASSETSVAGNTIYF; CDR3nt: TGCGCCAGCAGTGAAACCAGCGTGGCCGGAAACACCATATATTTT
v_gene: TRBV6-5; j_gene: TRBJ1-6; d_gene: TRBD1; len: 12; abundance: -; CDR3aa: CASNDRVSPLHF; CDR3nt: TGTGCCAGCAACGACAGGGTGTCACCCCTCCACTTT
v_gene: TRBV5-1; j_gene: TRBJ2-7; d_gene: TRBD1; len: 16; abundance: -; CDR3aa: CASSLGTGTLDYEQYF; CDR3nt: TGCGCCAGCAGCCTGGGGACAGGGACTTTAGACTACGAGCAGTACTTC
v_gene: TRBV5-1; j_gene: TRBJ2-7; d_gene: -; len: 20; abundance: -; CDR3aa: CASSSMGSRVSGAYSYEQYF; CDR3nt: TGCGCCAGCAGCTCCATGGGCTCCCGGGTAAGCGGAGCTTACTCCTACGAGCAGTACTTC
v_gene: TRBV5-8; j_gene: TRBJ2-2; d_gene: -; len: 15; abundance: -; CDR3aa: CASSPRVTGIGELFF; CDR3nt: TGTGCCAGCAGCCCCCGGGTGACGGGAATTGGGGAGCTGTTTTTT
v_gene: TRBV5-4; j_gene: TRBJ1-2; d_gene: -; len: 14; abundance: -; CDR3aa: CASSFPGSDYGYTF; CDR3nt: TGTGCCAGCAGCTTTCCAGGGTCCGACTATGGCTACACCTTC
v_gene: TRBV2; j_gene: TRBJ2-5; d_gene: TRBD2; len: 13; abundance: -; CDR3aa: CASSGGEGETQYF; CDR3nt: TGTGCCAGCAGTGGGGGGGAGGGAGAGACCCAGTACTTC
v_gene: TRBV6-5; j_gene: TRBJ2-7; d_gene: -; len: 12; abundance: -; CDR3aa: CASSSTGGEQYF; CDR3nt: TGTGCCAGCAGTTCCACGGGTGGAGAGCAGTACTTC
v_gene: TRBV2; j_gene: TRBJ1-2; d_gene: -; len: 12; abundance: -; CDR3aa: CASSISARGYTF; CDR3nt: TGTGCCAGCAGTATATCGGCACGGGGCTACACCTTC
v_gene: TRBV5-4; j_gene: TRBJ2-5; d_gene: -; len: 12; abundance: -; CDR3aa: CASSHPQETQYF; CDR3nt: TGTGCCAGCAGCCATCCCCAAGAGACCCAGTACTTC
v_gene: TRBV29-1; j_gene: TRBJ1-1; d_gene: TRBD1; len: 15; abundance: -; CDR3aa: CSVPGQGLLGTEAFF; CDR3nt: TGCAGCGTTCCGGGACAGGGCCTTTTGGGAACTGAAGCTTTCTTT
v_gene: TRBV18; j_gene: TRBJ1-5; d_gene: -; len: 15; abundance: -; CDR3aa: CASSLGGLSNQPQHF; CDR3nt: TGTGCCAGCTCCTTGGGAGGTTTGAGCAATCAGCCCCAGCATTTT
v_gene: TRBV5-1; j_gene: TRBJ2-7; d_gene: TRBD1; len: 18; abundance: -; CDR3aa: CASSSQPGTGGRSYEQYF; CDR3nt: TGCGCCAGCAGCTCTCAACCCGGGACAGGGGGCAGATCCTACGAGCAGTACTTC
v_gene: TRBV5-1; j_gene: TRBJ1-2; d_gene: -; len: 13; abundance: -; CDR3aa: CASSINENYGYTF; CDR3nt: TGCGCCAGCAGTATTAATGAGAACTATGGCTACACCTTC
v_gene: TRBV15; j_gene: TRBJ1-5; d_gene: -; len: 15; abundance: -; CDR3aa: CATSRDLRGNQPQHF; CDR3nt: TGTGCCACCAGCAGAGATCTCAGGGGCAATCAGCCCCAGCATTTT
v_gene: TRBV19; j_gene: TRBJ1-4; d_gene: -; len: 14; abundance: once; CDR3aa: CASTPDWMDEKLFF; CDR3nt: TGTGCCAGTACCCCGGACTGGATGGATGAAAAACTGTTTTTT
v_gene: TRBV28; j_gene: TRBJ1-5; d_gene: TRBD1; len: 13; abundance: -; CDR3aa: CASSDRINQPQHF; CDR3nt: TGTGCCAGCTCGGACAGGATTAATCAGCCCCAGCATTTT
v_gene: TRBV23-1; j_gene: TRBJ2-2; d_gene: TRBD2; len: 13; abundance: -; CDR3aa: CASSSGSTGELFF; CDR3nt: TGCGCCAGCAGTAGCGGGAGCACCGGGGAGCTGTTTTTT
v_gene: TRBV4-2; j_gene: TRBJ2-7; d_gene: TRBD2; len: 16; abundance: few; CDR3aa: CASSPIIGTSAYEQYF; CDR3nt: TGTGCCAGCAGCCCCATTATTGGGACTAGCGCCTACGAGCAGTACTTC
v_gene: TRBV7-2; j_gene: TRBJ2-3; d_gene: -; len: 15; abundance: few; CDR3aa: CASSFPGTLTDTQYF; CDR3nt: TGTGCCAGCAGCTTCCCAGGGACACTCACAGATACGCAGTATTTT
v_gene: TRBV9; j_gene: TRBJ2-1; d_gene: -; len: 18; abundance: -; CDR3aa: CASSSTGRLGGSYNEQFF; CDR3nt: TGTGCCAGCAGCTCAACCGGACGACTCGGGGGCTCCTACAATGAGCAGTTCTTC
v_gene: TRBV4-2; j_gene: TRBJ2-5; d_gene: TRBD1; len: 16; abundance: -; CDR3aa: CASSYVQGVTQETQYF; CDR3nt: TGTGCCAGCAGCTATGTCCAGGGGGTTACCCAAGAGACCCAGTACTTC